The 26 T cell receptor beta chains listed next were all sequenced from one sample in a study of post-analysis software for immune sequencing data. The study, taken as a whole, reports: The five TRBV segments detected at higher frequency in patients than in controls included TRBV5-6, TRBV5-1 and TRBV20-1.

Prepared TCR beta cDNA libraries contained unique molecular identifiers. A single record per CDR3 protein comes from TCRdb applying MiXCR to the PCR reads. The sample gives more than 500,000 distinct CDR3 sequences, under 40% of which show up once; 4.5% to 7.5% is in the top ten. For these receptors, no antigen is known. The sample was blood. The source is a girl aged 2 to 17 with multiple sclerosis.

This clonotype turned up a few times. The rearrangement joins TRBV4-2 to TRBJ2-1, with TRBD2 identical over 9 bases. This CDR3 is 16 amino acids long. Germline assignment: CDR1 LGHNA and CDR2 YNFKEQ. V lost 1 base, J lost 2 bases, and 3 bases stayed unmatched. The CDR3 spells CASSQGGGAAYNEQFF. DNA for the CDR3: TGTGCCAGCAGCCAAGGCGGGGGGGCGGCCTACAATGAGCAGTTCTTC.

V and J are TRBV15 and TRBJ2-2; no firm D call. The germline V gene encodes CDR1 LNHNV and CDR2 YYDKDF (reference sequence). The V end lost 8 bases, the J end lost 0 bases, and 16 bases lay between the germline ends. The CDR3 is 16 residues long. The CDR3 protein is CATHNAGRPNTGELFF. CDR3 DNA sequence: TGTGCCACCCATAACGCCGGGCGGCCGAACACCGGGGAGCTGTTTTTT. The full variable domain, its missing parts supplied by reference TRBV15 and TRBJ2-2, is DAMVIQNPRYQVTQFGKPVTLSCSQTLNHNVMYWYQQKSSQAPKLLFHYYDKDFNNEADTPDNFQSRRPNTSFCFLDIRSPGLGDTAMYLCATHNAGRPNTGELFFGEGSRLTVL.

J is TRBJ2-7 and V is TRBV5-1, with D perhaps TRBD2 (6 bases). The CDR3 length is 15 residues. The germline gives CDR1 SGHRS, CDR2 YFSETQ. The V gene lost 1 base and the J gene lost 7 bases, with 18 bases spanning the gap. CDR3 protein: CASSLLEGTSREQYF. The CDR3, as DNA: TGCGCCAGCAGCTTGTTGGAGGGGACCTCGCGGGAGCAGTACTTC.

This clonotype was detected a few times. J is TRBJ2-1 and V is TRBV27; D not resolved. The germline gives CDR1 MNHEY, CDR2 SMNVEV (reference sequence). The CDR3 contains 15 residues. The V end was cut by 5 bases, the J end by 0 bases, with 11 bases between. The CDR3 spells CASSERAASYNEQFF. The CDR3 DNA follows: TGTGCCAGCAGTGAGCGAGCAGCCTCCTACAATGAGCAGTTCTTC.

V usage is TRBV7-2 and J usage is TRBJ2-1; D is ambiguous. The CDR3 is 13 residues long. Per germline, CDR1 SGHTA and CDR2 FQGNSA. V gave up 2 bases and J gave up 5 bases, with 7 bases separating them. The CDR3 DNA sequence: TGTGCCAGCAGCTTAAGGCAGAACAATGAGCAGTTCTTC. This gives the protein CASSLRQNNEQFF.

This clonotype was seen more than once but under ten times. The rearrangement links TRBV7-9 to TRBJ2-4; D is ambiguous. The CDR3 is 13 residues long. The germline V gene encodes CDR1 SEHNR and CDR2 FQNEAQ (reference sequence). Trimming took 4 bases from V and 13 from J, leaving 17 bases between them. CDR3 nucleotides: TGTGCCAGCAGCTCTCCCCGCTCTAATGAGCAGTACTTC. It codes for CASSSPRSNEQYF.

The rearrangement joins TRBV6-4 to TRBJ2-7, with D maybe TRBD2 (5 bases). Per germline, CDR1 MRHNA and CDR2 SNTAGT. V was cut by 2 bases and J by 2 bases, with 10 bases left in between. CDR3 length equals 14 residues. The CDR3 nucleotides read TGTGCCAGCAGTGACCAAGCGGTCACCTACGAGCAGTACTTC. Residues: CASSDQAVTYEQYF.

V gene TRBV7-9 combines with J gene TRBJ2-3, with TRBD2 as a possible D gene (7 bases). Trimming removed 2 bases from V and 3 bases from J, with 15 bases in between. CDR1 is SEHNR and CDR2 is FQNEAQ in the germline V gene (reference sequence). This CDR3 comprises 16 residues. The CDR3 DNA is TGTGCCAGCAGCTTATTTACGGGGGGCGTTACAGATACGCAGTATTTT. This gives the protein CASSLFTGGVTDTQYF. Full variable domain (missing parts from reference TRBV7-9 and TRBJ2-3): DTGVSQNPRHKITKRGQNVTFRCDPISEHNRLYWYRQTLGQGPEFLTYFQNEAQLEKSRLLSDRFSAERPKGSFSTLEIQRTEQGDSAMYLCASSLFTGGVTDTQYFGPGTRLTVL.

The chain joins TRBV3-1 to TRBJ1-2, with D hard to call. Germline loops: CDR1 LGHDT, CDR2 YNNKEL (reference sequence). CDR3 length equals 11 residues. V dropped 6 bases and J dropped 9 bases, with 11 bases sitting between them. The CDR3 region is CASSLSRSYTF. DNA for the CDR3: TGTGCCAGCAGTCTCAGCAGGAGCTACACCTTC.

The CDR3 spells CASSLVEGLEYF. In nucleotides, the CDR3 is TGTGCCAGCAGCTTAGTTGAGGGATTGGAGTATTTT. The chain joins TRBV7-2 to TRBJ2-3, with a weak D call TRBD2 (5 bases). V lost 1 base to trimming and J lost 13 bases, with 12 bases between them. CDR1 is SGHTA, CDR2 FQGNSA, per germline. The CDR3 extends over 12 amino acids. Complete variable domain (other parts from reference TRBV7-2 and TRBJ2-3): GAGVSQSPSNKVTEKGKDVELRCDPISGHTALYWYRQSLGQGLEFLIYFQGNSAPDKSGLPSDRFSAERTGGSVSTLTIQRTQQEDSAVYLCASSLVEGLEYFGPGTRLTVL.

The V gene is TRBV12-3 or TRBV12-4, the J gene TRBJ2-3; D unclear. Trimming pared 5 bases from V and 3 bases from J, leaving 18 bases between. The CDR3 covers 16 residues. CDR3 nucleotides: TGTGCCAGCAGTCTTCGTTCATCCCGGAGTACAGATACGCAGTATTTT. This encodes CASSLRSSRSTDTQYF.

There are many counts of this clonotype. The gene calls are TRBV20-1 and TRBJ2-7; perhaps D is TRBD1 or TRBD2 (6 bases each). V dropped 4 bases and J dropped 7 bases, with 17 bases sitting between them. Germline lookup yields CDR1 DFQATT and CDR2 SNEGSKA (reference sequence). This CDR3 is 13 amino acids long. Written as DNA, the CDR3 is TGCAGTGCTACCCCCTACAGGGCGGGGGAGCAGTACTTC. Protein sequence: CSATPYRAGEQYF.

Concerning this clonotype: At one end, the junction sequence differs from germline, possibly due to a read error. The chain combines TRBV6-1 with TRBJ2-5; 7 positions agree with TRBD1. Germline lookup yields CDR1 MNHNS and CDR2 SASEGT. This CDR3 contains 15 residues. The DNA for the CDR3 is TGTGCCAGCGGTGAATTTATAGGGGGCGATGAGACCCAGTACTTC. Protein sequence: CASGEFIGGDETQYF.

This clonotype has a count of ten or more. This chain's CDR3 is CSARDVWRRGGGNEQFF. The DNA for the CDR3 is TGCAGTGCTAGAGATGTGTGGCGGCGGGGGGGCGGGAATGAGCAGTTCTTC. The chain couples TRBV20-1 to TRBJ2-1; TRBD2 matches 9 bases. The V gene end was trimmed by 0 bases and the J gene end by 7 bases; junction bases not matched to a gene: 13. CDR3 size: 17 residues. CDR1 and CDR2 from the germline V gene are DFQATT and SNEGSKA (reference sequence).

The chain carries TRBV20-1 and TRBJ2-5; TRBD2 aligns across 10 bases. J gave up 5 bases and V 5 bases, and 11 bases lay outside the gene matches. From germline, CDR1 is DFQATT and CDR2 SNEGSKA (reference sequence). This CDR3 is built from 15 residues. Here the CDR3 reads CSAPPPGLAMETQYF. The CDR3 DNA sequence: TGCAGTGCTCCTCCCCCGGGACTAGCGATGGAGACCCAGTACTTC.

As for this clonotype: No DNA is shown, since the ends of the CDR3 on it are uncertain; the CDR3 is the one TCRdb lists. The rearrangement joins TRBV29-1 to TRBJ1-2; the D call in the table, TRBD1, was not verified against the DNA. Germline V gene lookup returns CDR1 SQVTM and CDR2 ANQGSEA. The CDR3 adds up to 12 amino acids, both ends counted. CDR3 amino acids: CSVGTGSLLGTF.

This chain uses TRBV6-6 with TRBJ2-5; TRBD1 is a possible D gene (5 bases). The V gene lost 0 bases and the J gene lost 5 bases, with 16 bases spanning the gap. This CDR3 is built from 16 residues. Germline lookup yields CDR1 MNHNY and CDR2 SVGAGI (reference sequence). Here the CDR3 reads CASSYSTVKGRETQYF. For the CDR3, the DNA is TGTGCCAGCAGTTACTCGACCGTTAAGGGGCGGGAGACCCAGTACTTC.

A remark on this clonotype: An end of the junction differs from the germline gene, which may be a read error. The chain employs TRBV5-1 and TRBJ2-1; 8 bases match TRBD2. CDR3 length: 15 amino acids. The V gene's germline CDR1 is SGHRS and CDR2 YFSETQ. The CDR3 nucleotides read TGCGCCAGCAGCGATAGCGGGACCCCCTACAATGAGCAGGTCTTC. Translating gives CASSDSGTPYNEQVF.

The rearrangement joins TRBV18 to TRBJ2-1; weak D call: TRBD1 (6 bases). The V gene lost 5 bases and the J gene lost 0 bases, with 8 bases spanning the gap. Germline CDR1 is KGHSH and CDR2 is LQKENI. The CDR3 extends over 14 amino acids. The CDR3 bases are TGTGCCAGCTCAGTCAGGGGCTCCTACAATGAGCAGTTCTTC. Translated: CASSVRGSYNEQFF.

V usage is TRBV3-1 and J usage is TRBJ2-7; no firm D call. The germline V and J ends were trimmed by 1 base and 4 bases, with 11 bases remaining between them. This CDR3 contains 14 residues. Germline V gives CDR1 LGHDT, CDR2 YNNKEL (reference sequence). The CDR3 sequence is CASSQALKGYEQYF. As DNA, the CDR3 is TGTGCCAGCAGCCAAGCTCTCAAGGGTTACGAGCAGTACTTC.

The chain employs TRBV10-3 and TRBJ2-5, with D uncertain. Between the trimmed V and J ends, which lost 2 bases and 5 bases, there was a span of 9 bases. CDR3 size: 13 residues. Germline CDR1 and CDR2: ENHRY and SYGVKD. The CDR3 DNA is TGTGCCATCAGTGAGGCAGTCCAGGAGACCCAGTACTTC. Encoded protein: CAISEAVQETQYF.

This clonotype occurred a few times. The gene calls are TRBV20-1 and TRBJ2-7; 9 bases line up with TRBD2. The CDR3 runs to 17 residues. The germline CDR1 and CDR2 sequences are DFQATT and SNEGSKA (reference sequence). After removal of 4 bases from V and 0 bases from J, the junction contained 13 bases not matched to a gene. The CDR3 reads CSATSPIAGVISYEQYF. CDR3 bases: TGCAGTGCTACATCTCCCATAGCGGGGGTAATCTCCTACGAGCAGTACTTC.

CDR3 sequence (DNA): TGTGCCATCAGTGACGGGGGCGGAGAGCGCGAGCAGTACTTC. Protein: CAISDGGGEREQYF. The rearrangement links TRBV10-3 to TRBJ2-1; the D call may be TRBD1 or TRBD2 (6 bases each). Gene TRBJ2-7 matches the end of the DNA better, so the J call may be wrong. The germline gives CDR1 ENHRY, CDR2 SYGVKD. The CDR3 has 14 residues.

The chain recombines TRBV5-1 with TRBJ1-5; 9 bases are a match to TRBD1. V was pared by 2 bases and J by 3 bases, with 6 bases of the junction left unmatched. Looked up from germline, CDR1 is SGHRS and CDR2 is YFSETQ. The length of the CDR3 is 16 residues. The CDR3 spells CASSLSGTGTNQPQHF. In DNA form, the CDR3 reads TGCGCCAGCAGCTTATCCGGGACAGGGACCAATCAGCCCCAGCATTTT.

The genes are TRBV14 and TRBJ1-1, with D possibly TRBD1 on 6 matching bases. Germline V gene sequence: CDR1 SGHDN, CDR2 FVKESK. The V end lost 6 bases, the J end lost 5 bases, and 13 bases lay between the germline ends. The CDR3 runs to 13 residues. CDR3 DNA: TGTGCCAGCAGTACAGGGATTTTTACTGAAGCTTTCTTT. It specifies CASSTGIFTEAFF.

The gene calls are TRBV5-6 and TRBJ2-3; D gene unclear. Per the germline V gene, CDR1 is SGHDT and CDR2 is YYEEEE. This CDR3 has 14 residues. V lost 1 base and J lost 2, with 8 bases in between. CDR3 loop: CASSLRRDTDTQYF. CDR3 DNA sequence: TGTGCCAGCAGCTTGCGGCGAGACACAGATACGCAGTATTTT.